This is a list of T cell receptor beta chains from one sample in a study of CD8+CD57+ T cells in acquired aplastic anemia. TCRdb passed the reads through MiXCR, listing each CDR3 protein once. This sample has 160,000 or so distinct CDR3 sequences, with 65% to 75% found just once. The sequencing sample was made of sorted CD4+, CD8+, or CD8+CD57+ T cells (not recorded which) from PBMCs. The receptors come from a human donor with aplastic anemia. CDR3s include the opening cysteine and the closing phenylalanine or tryptophan. The order of the fields is clone size, D gene, J gene, V gene, CDR3 DNA, CDR3 protein. D genes are given only for firm matches. Only some rows state a clone size, as once, few, many or a class for expanded clones.

clone size: NA; D gene: NA; J gene: TRBJ2-2; V gene: TRBV5-1; CDR3 DNA: TGCGCCAGCAGCCCTCAGGGTTTCAGTACCGGGGAGCTGTTTTTT; CDR3 protein: CASSPQGFSTGELFF
clone size: NA; D gene: NA; J gene: TRBJ2-5; V gene: TRBV6-5; CDR3 DNA: TGTGCCAGCAGTCCCTCCCCTCAAGAGACCCAGTACTTC; CDR3 protein: CASSPSPQETQYF
clone size: medium-sized; D gene: NA; J gene: TRBJ2-7; V gene: TRBV20-1; CDR3 DNA: TGCAGTGCTAGTAGAAGGGATCCGTACGAGCAGTACTTC; CDR3 protein: CSASRRDPYEQYF
clone size: NA; D gene: NA; J gene: TRBJ2-1; V gene: TRBV12-3/TRBV12-4; CDR3 DNA: TGTGCCAGCAGTTTAAGTGTAGGTCAATCACAGTTCTTC; CDR3 protein: CASSLSVGQSQFF
clone size: once; D gene: NA; J gene: TRBJ1-5; V gene: TRBV7-4; CDR3 DNA: TGTGCCAGCAGCTTAGCAGGGAGCGCAAATCAGCCCCAGCATTTT; CDR3 protein: CASSLAGSANQPQHF
clone size: NA; D gene: TRBD2; J gene: TRBJ2-5; V gene: TRBV20-1; CDR3 DNA: TGCAGTGCTAGACCCGGCCTAGCGGGAGAAGAGACCCAGTACTTC; CDR3 protein: CSARPGLAGEETQYF
clone size: NA; D gene: NA; J gene: TRBJ2-5; V gene: TRBV11-3; CDR3 DNA: TGTGCCAGCAGCTTAAAGGGGGGAGCGGCGGAGACCCAGTACTTC; CDR3 protein: CASSLKGGAAETQYF
clone size: NA; D gene: TRBD2; J gene: TRBJ2-2; V gene: TRBV2; CDR3 DNA: TGTGCCAGCAGTCTAGCGGGGGGGCGGACCGGGGAGCTGTTTTTT; CDR3 protein: CASSLAGGRTGELFF
clone size: NA; D gene: NA; J gene: TRBJ1-5; V gene: TRBV2; CDR3 DNA: TGTGCCAGCAGTGACTGGGGTTTTAGCAATCAGCCCCAGCATTTT; CDR3 protein: CASSDWGFSNQPQHF
clone size: NA; D gene: TRBD1; J gene: TRBJ2-2; V gene: TRBV6-6; CDR3 DNA: TGTGCCAGCAGTTACAGGACAGGAGGAAACACCGGAGAGCTGTTTTTT; CDR3 protein: CASSYRTGGNTGELFF
clone size: few; D gene: NA; J gene: TRBJ2-5; V gene: TRBV28; CDR3 DNA: TGTGCCAGCAGGCGGGGTGGGCGGGATGATTTCGGAGAGACCCAGTACTTC; CDR3 protein: CASRRGGRDDFGETQYF
clone size: NA; D gene: NA; J gene: TRBJ2-5; V gene: TRBV7-6; CDR3 DNA: TGTGCCAGCAGCCAAGGGATAGTCGGAGAGACCCAGTACTTC; CDR3 protein: CASSQGIVGETQYF
clone size: few; D gene: NA; J gene: TRBJ2-7; V gene: TRBV10-3; CDR3 DNA: TGTGCCATCAGTGGGACAGCCTCCTACGAGCAGTACTTT; CDR3 protein: CAISGTASYEQYF
clone size: NA; D gene: NA; J gene: TRBJ2-1; V gene: TRBV10-3; CDR3 DNA: TGTGCCATCAGTGAGTCGGGGGGGCGCAATGAGCAGTTCTTC; CDR3 protein: CAISESGGRNEQFF
clone size: NA; D gene: TRBD2; J gene: TRBJ2-1; V gene: TRBV7-2; CDR3 DNA: TGTGCCAGCGGAAAGCGGGAGGGTAAGCAGTTCTTC; CDR3 protein: CASGKREGKQFF
clone size: NA; D gene: TRBD1; J gene: TRBJ1-2; V gene: TRBV19; CDR3 DNA: TGTGCCAGTAGTGTAGTAAGTGGGACAGGATTTGGCTACACCTTC; CDR3 protein: CASSVVSGTGFGYTF
clone size: NA; D gene: NA; J gene: TRBJ2-1; V gene: TRBV20-1; CDR3 DNA: TGCAGTGCTAGGGCCCCTAAGACTACGCACAATGAGCAGTTCTTC; CDR3 protein: CSARAPKTTHNEQFF
clone size: NA; D gene: NA; J gene: TRBJ2-7; V gene: TRBV2; CDR3 DNA: TGTGCCAGGGGAGGTGGCATCTCCGAGCAGTACTTC; CDR3 protein: CARGGGISEQYF
clone size: NA; D gene: NA; J gene: TRBJ2-7; V gene: TRBV7-2; CDR3 DNA: TGTGCCAGCAGCCCCCTCCTTGGGTCCTACGAGCAGTACTTC; CDR3 protein: CASSPLLGSYEQYF
clone size: few; D gene: NA; J gene: TRBJ2-6; V gene: TRBV7-2; CDR3 DNA: TGTGCCAGCAGCTCGATGGGCTCTGGGGCCAACGTCCTGACTTTC; CDR3 protein: CASSSMGSGANVLTF
clone size: NA; D gene: NA; J gene: TRBJ1-5; V gene: TRBV6-4; CDR3 DNA: TGTGCCAGCAGTGACTCGAACACCGGGGATAGCAATCAGCCCCAGCATTTT; CDR3 protein: CASSDSNTGDSNQPQHF
clone size: many; D gene: NA; J gene: TRBJ2-2; V gene: TRBV6-4; CDR3 DNA: TGTGCCAGCAGTGACTCTCCAGGGGTAGGCACCGGGGAGCTGTTTTTT; CDR3 protein: CASSDSPGVGTGELFF
clone size: once; D gene: NA; J gene: TRBJ2-2; V gene: TRBV6-4; CDR3 DNA: TGTGCCAGTTCAGGGGGGGCAGGGGAAGCCGGGGAGCTGTTTTTT; CDR3 protein: CASSGGAGEAGELFF
clone size: NA; D gene: NA; J gene: TRBJ2-5; V gene: TRBV12-3/TRBV12-4; CDR3 DNA: TGTGCCAGCAGTTTCTGGGAGAGGGCAGAGACCCAGTACTTC; CDR3 protein: CASSFWERAETQYF
clone size: NA; D gene: NA; J gene: TRBJ1-3; V gene: TRBV7-2; CDR3 DNA: TGTGCCAGCAGCCCGAGACAGGGAAACACCATATATTTT; CDR3 protein: CASSPRQGNTIYF
clone size: NA; D gene: TRBD1; J gene: TRBJ2-1; V gene: TRBV29-1; CDR3 DNA: TGCAGCGGTAAAACTAGACAGGGATGGAATGAGCAGTTCTTC; CDR3 protein: CSGKTRQGWNEQFF
clone size: NA; D gene: TRBD1; J gene: TRBJ1-1; V gene: TRBV7-3; CDR3 DNA: TGTGCCAGCAGCACGACAGGGTTCACTGAAGCTTTCTTT; CDR3 protein: CASSTTGFTEAFF
clone size: few; D gene: NA; J gene: TRBJ2-4; V gene: TRBV7-9; CDR3 DNA: TGTGCCAGCAGCTTAGCCCTGGGAGTAGCCAAAAACATTCAGTACTTC; CDR3 protein: CASSLALGVAKNIQYF
clone size: NA; D gene: TRBD1; J gene: TRBJ2-6; V gene: TRBV29-1; CDR3 DNA: TGCAGCGTTCGCTGGGGGGGACAGGGCTCTGGGGCCAACGTCCTGACTTTC; CDR3 protein: CSVRWGGQGSGANVLTF
clone size: NA; D gene: TRBD1; J gene: TRBJ1-1; V gene: TRBV19; CDR3 DNA: TGTGCCAGTAGTATGGGGGACAGCATGAACACTGAAGCTTTCTTT; CDR3 protein: CASSMGDSMNTEAFF
clone size: NA; D gene: NA; J gene: TRBJ1-6; V gene: TRBV9; CDR3 DNA: TGTGCCAGCAGCGTAGATCCGACAAGCGTGGGTTCACCCCTCCACTTT; CDR3 protein: CASSVDPTSVGSPLHF
clone size: NA; D gene: TRBD2; J gene: TRBJ2-3; V gene: TRBV29-1; CDR3 DNA: TGCAGCGTTGCAACCGGGACTAGCATTGAAGATACGCAGTATTTT; CDR3 protein: CSVATGTSIEDTQYF
clone size: NA; D gene: NA; J gene: TRBJ2-2; V gene: TRBV29-1; CDR3 DNA: TGCAGCGGGTTTGAGGGGGACACCGGGGAGCTGTTTTTT; CDR3 protein: CSGFEGDTGELFF
clone size: NA; D gene: TRBD2; J gene: TRBJ2-7; V gene: TRBV10-3; CDR3 DNA: TGTGCCATCAGTCCAGCGGGAGGGCCGGATGAGCAGTACTTC; CDR3 protein: CAISPAGGPDEQYF
clone size: NA; D gene: TRBD1; J gene: TRBJ1-5; V gene: TRBV20-1; CDR3 DNA: TGCAGTGCTAGGACAGGGGGCAATCAGCCCCAGCATTTT; CDR3 protein: CSARTGGNQPQHF
clone size: once; D gene: NA; J gene: TRBJ1-5; V gene: TRBV2; CDR3 DNA: TGTGCCAGCAGTGGGGGGGAATTCAATCAGCCCCAGCATTTT; CDR3 protein: CASSGGEFNQPQHF
clone size: once; D gene: TRBD1; J gene: TRBJ1-1; V gene: TRBV7-9; CDR3 DNA: TGTGCCAGCAGCTGGGGACAGGGGGTGTTCACTGAAGCTTTCTTT; CDR3 protein: CASSWGQGVFTEAFF
clone size: NA; D gene: NA; J gene: TRBJ2-2; V gene: TRBV7-2; CDR3 DNA: TGTGCCAGCAGCTTAAGACCTGGGGGGACCACCGGGGAGCTGTTTTTT; CDR3 protein: CASSLRPGGTTGELFF
clone size: NA; D gene: TRBD1; J gene: TRBJ1-6; V gene: TRBV20-1; CDR3 DNA: TGCAGTGCTGCCTCGGGACAGGGGTGGAATTCACCCCTCCACTTT; CDR3 protein: CSAASGQGWNSPLHF
clone size: NA; D gene: NA; J gene: TRBJ1-1; V gene: TRBV7-3; CDR3 DNA: TGTGCCAGCAGTTCTAGGGTGAACACTGAAGCTTTCTTT; CDR3 protein: CASSSRVNTEAFF
clone size: NA; D gene: TRBD1; J gene: TRBJ2-2; V gene: TRBV24-1; CDR3 DNA: TGTGCCACTGGACAGGGGACCGGGGAGCTGTTTTTT; CDR3 protein: CATGQGTGELFF
clone size: NA; D gene: NA; J gene: TRBJ2-1; V gene: TRBV15; CDR3 DNA: TGTGCCACCAGCAGAGCGGGGTCTAGGGATGAGCAGTTCTTC; CDR3 protein: CATSRAGSRDEQFF
clone size: NA; D gene: NA; J gene: TRBJ2-7; V gene: TRBV13; CDR3 DNA: TGTGCCAGCAGCTTATCAGGGGCAAGTTACGAGCAGTACTTC; CDR3 protein: CASSLSGASYEQYF
clone size: few; D gene: NA; J gene: TRBJ2-3; V gene: TRBV5-1; CDR3 DNA: TGCGCCAGCAGCCTTCGCCCTGCGGGGGCTACAGATACGCAGTATTTT; CDR3 protein: CASSLRPAGATDTQYF
clone size: NA; D gene: NA; J gene: TRBJ2-5; V gene: TRBV7-9; CDR3 DNA: TGTGCCAGCAGCTCATTCCGGGACCGCCAAGAGACCCAGTACTTC; CDR3 protein: CASSSFRDRQETQYF
clone size: NA; D gene: NA; J gene: TRBJ2-3; V gene: TRBV19; CDR3 DNA: TGTGCCAGTAGTATTGGACGGTCACCTAGCACAGATACGCAGTATTTT; CDR3 protein: CASSIGRSPSTDTQYF